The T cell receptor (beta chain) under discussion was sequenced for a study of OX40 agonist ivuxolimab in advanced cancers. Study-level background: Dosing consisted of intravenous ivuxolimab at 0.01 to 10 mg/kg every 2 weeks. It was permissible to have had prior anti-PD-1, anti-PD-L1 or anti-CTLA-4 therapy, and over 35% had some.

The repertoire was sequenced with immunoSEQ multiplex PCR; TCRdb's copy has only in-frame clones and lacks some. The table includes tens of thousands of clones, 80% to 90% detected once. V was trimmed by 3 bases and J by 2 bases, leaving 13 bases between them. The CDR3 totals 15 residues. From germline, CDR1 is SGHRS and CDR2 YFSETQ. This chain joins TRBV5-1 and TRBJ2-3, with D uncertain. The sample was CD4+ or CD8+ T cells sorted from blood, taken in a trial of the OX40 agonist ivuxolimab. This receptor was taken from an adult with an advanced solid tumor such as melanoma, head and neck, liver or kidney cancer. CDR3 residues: CASSYQSPFTDTQYF. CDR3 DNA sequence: TGCGCCAGCAGCTATCAGTCTCCCTTCACAGATACGCAGTATTTT.